The T cell receptor beta chain under discussion was sequenced for a study of OX40 agonist ivuxolimab in advanced cancers. Whole-study findings and limits: Some patients without response likewise showed low normalized clonal expansion. Expanded clones tended on average to be more numerous among CD8+ T cells than CD4+. Both CD4+ and CD8+ T cell populations in blood had undergone clonal expansion by week 6 at 0.1 to 3.0 mg/kg.

As concerns this clone: The antigen is unknown.

Per germline, CDR1 MNHEY and CDR2 SVGAGI. The CDR3 totals 15 residues. Trimming removed 0 bases at V and 8 bases at J, with 14 bases between. TCRdb's copy holds only in-frame clones and misses some; the assay was immunoSEQ multiplex PCR. Of 50,000 to 80,000 clones in the sample, under 95% were seen once. Sequencing used CD4+ or CD8+ T cells sorted from blood, obtained in a trial of the OX40 agonist ivuxolimab. The clonotype comes from an adult with an advanced solid tumor such as melanoma, head and neck, liver or kidney cancer. The chain carries TRBV6-5 and TRBJ2-1, with D tentatively TRBD1 (5 bases). CDR3 bases: TGTGCCAGCAGTTACTCCCGTGGGGCCAAACATGAGCAGTTCTTC. Its translation is CASSYSRGAKHEQFF.